The 7 T cell receptor beta chains reported below all come from one sample, sequenced in a study of blood T cell repertoires in COVID-19. The method was immunoSEQ multiplex PCR; TCRdb's version includes in-frame clones alone and lacks a portion of them. Among about 220,000 clones listed, around 83% were seen once. Material for sequencing was peripheral blood. All receptors derive from a man between 50 and 59 years old with active or convalescent COVID-19.

The chain has TRBV4-2 and TRBJ2-1; 8 bases align to TRBD2. V lost 4 bases, J lost 9 bases, and 11 bases stayed unmatched. CDR3 length: 15 amino acids. The germline gives CDR1 LGHNA, CDR2 YNFKEQ. CDR3 DNA sequence: TGTGCCAGCAGCCCCCGGGGGGGGCTAGCGACTGAGCAGTTCTTC. Its protein product is CASSPRGGLATEQFF.

The chain carries TRBV19 and TRBJ1-3; the D gene is possibly TRBD1 (6 bases). CDR3 length: 18 amino acids. Germline-derived CDR1 and CDR2 are LNHDA and SQIVND (reference sequence). V was cut by 8 bases and J by 2 bases, with 25 bases left in between. The CDR3 DNA is TGTGCCAGTTCAACTTGGTCCGCATATGACAGGACTGGAAACACCATATATTTT. Protein sequence: CASSTWSAYDRTGNTIYF.

The CDR3 reads CASSGLAGPTGELFF. DNA of the CDR3: TGTGCCAGCAGTGGACTAGCGGGACCCACCGGGGAGCTGTTTTTT. The genes are TRBV6-2 or TRBV6-3 and TRBJ2-2; 12 bases are shared with TRBD2. The junction had 2 bases not matched to a gene; V was cut back by 5 bases and J by 4 bases. Germline loops: CDR1 MNHEY, CDR2 SVGEGT. This CDR3 region has 15 residues.

Points on this clone: The same CDR3 can be traced to other DNA sequences in this sample. The chain employs TRBV5-1 and TRBJ2-1, with 9 bases identical to TRBD2. V lost 5 bases to trimming and J lost 2 bases; unmatched junction nucleotides: 5. Germline CDR1 and CDR2: SGHRS and YFSETQ. CDR3 length: 15 amino acids. In nucleotides, the CDR3 is TGCGCCAGCAGTCTGGCTAGCGGGACCTACAATGAGCAGTTCTTC. It translates to CASSLASGTYNEQFF.

This rearrangement joins TRBV6-2 or TRBV6-3 to TRBJ1-5; 8 bases fit TRBD1. In germline, CDR1 is MNHEY, CDR2 SVGEGT. CDR3 size: 14 residues. J was trimmed by 5 bases and V by 6 bases; bases with no gene match: 6. The CDR3 DNA is TGTGCCAGCAGCCGGGACAGGACGGATCAGCCCCAGCATTTT. Protein sequence: CASSRDRTDQPQHF.

Worth noting for this clone: This sample includes further DNA sequences coding for the same CDR3. The chain employs TRBV2 and TRBJ1-1, with D perhaps matching TRBD1 (5 bases). Germline V lookup: CDR1 SNHLY, CDR2 FYNNEI. Trimming left V 9 bases short and J 0 bases short, with 11 bases between. The CDR3 covers 13 residues. The CDR3 sequence: CASSDSMNTEAFF. CDR3 DNA: TGTGCCAGTTCAGACAGCATGAACACTGAAGCTTTCTTT.

The rearrangement uses TRBV5-6 and TRBJ1-2; D is perhaps TRBD1 (6 bases). V was shortened by 4 bases and J by 0 bases, with 13 bases between the two germline ends. The germline gives CDR1 SGHDT, CDR2 YYEEEE. CDR3 length: 15 amino acids. The CDR3 DNA reads as TGTGCCAGCAGCCCCCGGGACACAGCTAACTATGGCTACACCTTC. Translating gives CASSPRDTANYGYTF.